One sample yielded the 11 T cell receptor beta chains listed below, sequenced in a study of blood T cell repertoires in COVID-19. The table came from immunoSEQ multiplex PCR; TCRdb's copy has only in-frame clones and leaves some out. This table has around 52,000 clones, roughly 82% appearing once. The source material was peripheral blood. These receptor sequences come from a woman in her fifties or sixties with acute or convalescent COVID-19.

This clone occurred a few times. This rearrangement joins TRBV5-1 to TRBJ2-7; D perhaps matches TRBD1 (5 bases). This CDR3 region has 13 residues. The V end lost 3 bases, the J end lost 1 base, and 8 bases lay between the germline ends. CDR1 SGHRS and CDR2 YFSETQ come from the germline V gene. The CDR3 region is CASSSQVSYEQYF. Here the CDR3 DNA reads TGCGCCAGCAGCTCACAGGTATCCTACGAGCAGTACTTC.

The table lists this clone with a count of one. The chain combines TRBV5-1 with TRBJ2-7; D remains unclear. The CDR3 is 14 residues long. CDR1 SGHRS and CDR2 YFSETQ come from the germline V gene. V was trimmed by 0 bases and J by 3 bases, leaving 10 bases between them. As DNA, the CDR3 is TGCGCCAGCAGCTTGGGCCATAGTAACTACGAGCAGTACTTC. Translating gives CASSLGHSNYEQYF.

This clone was observed a few times. This CDR3 is CASKFGEFFGDGYTF. The CDR3, as DNA: TGTGCCAGTAAATTCGGAGAGTTTTTCGGGGATGGCTACACCTTC. J is TRBJ1-2 and V is TRBV19; D is undetermined. The CDR3 sequence is 15 residues long. Germline V gives CDR1 LNHDA, CDR2 SQIVND (reference sequence). Trimming cost V 7 bases and J 6 bases, with 21 bases left between them.

The V call is TRBV3-1 (or the pseudogene TRBV3-2), the J call TRBJ1-4, with 9 nucleotides matching TRBD1. V shed 6 bases and J 8 bases; nucleotides not matched to a gene: 7. CDR3 length: 14 residues. The germline V gene has CDR1 LGHDT and CDR2 YNNKEL (reference sequence). This CDR3 reads CASRSQGAGEKLFF. The CDR3 bases are TGTGCCAGCAGATCACAGGGGGCAGGGGAAAAACTGTTTTTT.

The CDR3 region has the DNA TGTGCCACCAGTGATGCCCTAGCGGGGAAGCACAATGAGCAGTTCTTC. This gives the protein CATSDALAGKHNEQFF. The chain uses TRBV24-1 and TRBJ2-1; 9 nucleotides agree with TRBD2. Looked up from germline, CDR1 is KGHDR and CDR2 is SFDVKD. The V and J ends lost 3 bases and 5 bases, in that order; junction bases with no gene match: 7. The CDR3 has 16 amino acids.

The chain joins TRBV24-1 to TRBJ1-1, with TRBD1 matching over 8 bases. The germline V gene encodes CDR1 KGHDR and CDR2 SFDVKD. V was clipped by 2 bases and J by 1 base; unmatched bases: 2. This CDR3 is 15 amino acids long. The CDR3 DNA sequence: TGTGCCACCAGTGATTCGGGACAGGAGAACACTGAAGCTTTCTTT. Its translation: CATSDSGQENTEAFF.

The V gene is TRBV10-3, the J gene TRBJ1-1; D is possibly TRBD1 (6 bases). Germline V lookup: CDR1 ENHRY, CDR2 SYGVKD. Trimming removed 4 bases at V and 1 base at J, with 22 bases between. The CDR3 is made up of 18 amino acids. DNA of the CDR3: TGTGCCATCAGTGGTCCTTCGCGAGGGGGTAGAGGGAACACTGAAGCTTTCTTT. This codes for CAISGPSRGGRGNTEAFF.

This clone has only one observation. The chain links TRBV4-2 to TRBJ2-4, with D possibly matching TRBD2 (6 bases). CDR1 LGHNA and CDR2 YNFKEQ come from the germline V gene. V lost 3 bases and J lost 3, with 9 bases in between. The CDR3 loop spans 14 amino acids. Here the CDR3 DNA reads TGTGCCAGCAGCCAGTCGGGACTCAAAAACATTCAGTACTTC. It encodes CASSQSGLKNIQYF.

This clone was counted between two and nine times. The chain joins TRBV30 to TRBJ1-3; D gene ambiguous. CDR1 is GTSNPN and CDR2 is SVGIG in the germline V gene (reference sequence). The CDR3 is made up of 16 amino acids. Trimming took 4 bases from V and 0 from J, leaving 16 bases between them. The CDR3 here is CAWTRETLSSGNTIYF. CDR3 sequence (DNA): TGTGCCTGGACGCGGGAGACGCTTTCCTCTGGAAACACCATATATTTT.

The V call is TRBV2, the J call TRBJ2-2, with D possibly matching TRBD2 (6 bases). V was cut by 2 bases and J by 9 bases, with 16 bases left in between. The germline V gene encodes CDR1 SNHLY and CDR2 FYNNEI. This CDR3 comprises 15 residues. The DNA for the CDR3 is TGTGCCAGCAGTGAACGGAGGGGCGGTGGCCGGGAGCTGTTTTTT. Amino acids: CASSERRGGGRELFF.

This chain connects TRBV7-3 to TRBJ2-1; tentative D call: TRBD2 (6 bases). V lost 4 bases, J lost 5 bases, and 15 bases lay in between. From germline, CDR1 is SGHTA and CDR2 FQGTGA. The CDR3 consists of 15 residues. The CDR3 bases are TGTGCCAGCAGCTCGGTGGGGGGAATAAACAATGAGCAGTTCTTC. It yields the protein CASSSVGGINNEQFF.